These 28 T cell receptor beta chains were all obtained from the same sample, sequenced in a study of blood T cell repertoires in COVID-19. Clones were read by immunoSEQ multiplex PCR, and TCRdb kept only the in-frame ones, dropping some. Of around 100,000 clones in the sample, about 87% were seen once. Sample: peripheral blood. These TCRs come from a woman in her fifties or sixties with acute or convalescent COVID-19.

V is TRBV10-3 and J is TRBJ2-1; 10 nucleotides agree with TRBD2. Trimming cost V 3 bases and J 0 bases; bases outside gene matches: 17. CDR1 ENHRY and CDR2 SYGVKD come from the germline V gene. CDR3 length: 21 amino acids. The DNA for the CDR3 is TGTGCCATCAGTGACAGAGGGGCTAGCGGGAGCACTTTAAGCTCCTACAATGAGCAGTTCTTC. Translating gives CAISDRGASGSTLSSYNEQFF.

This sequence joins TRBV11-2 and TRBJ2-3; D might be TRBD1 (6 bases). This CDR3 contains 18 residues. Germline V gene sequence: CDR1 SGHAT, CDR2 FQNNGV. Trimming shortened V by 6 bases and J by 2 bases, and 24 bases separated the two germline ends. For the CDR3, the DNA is TGTGCCAGCAGACCTATAAGGGGGAACAGGGCATCCACAGATACGCAGTATTTT. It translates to CASRPIRGNRASTDTQYF.

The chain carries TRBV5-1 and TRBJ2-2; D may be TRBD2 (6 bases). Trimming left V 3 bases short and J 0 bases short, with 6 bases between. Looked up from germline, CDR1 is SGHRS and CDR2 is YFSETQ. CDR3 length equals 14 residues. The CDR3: CASSSGANTGELFF. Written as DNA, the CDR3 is TGCGCCAGCAGCTCGGGGGCGAACACCGGGGAGCTGTTTTTT.

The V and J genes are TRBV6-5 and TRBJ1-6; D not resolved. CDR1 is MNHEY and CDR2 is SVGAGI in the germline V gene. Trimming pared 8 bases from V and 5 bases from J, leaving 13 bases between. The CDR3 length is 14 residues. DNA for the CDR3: TGTGCCAGCCGCAACAGAGTTGATAATTCACCCCTCCACTTT. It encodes CASRNRVDNSPLHF.

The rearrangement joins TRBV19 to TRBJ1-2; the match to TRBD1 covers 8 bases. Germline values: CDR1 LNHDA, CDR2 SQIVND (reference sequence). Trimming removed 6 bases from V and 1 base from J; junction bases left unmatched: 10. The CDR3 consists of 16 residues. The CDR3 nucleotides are TGTGCCAGTAGAAAAACCGGGACAGGATTTAACTATGGCTACACCTTC. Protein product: CASRKTGTGFNYGYTF.

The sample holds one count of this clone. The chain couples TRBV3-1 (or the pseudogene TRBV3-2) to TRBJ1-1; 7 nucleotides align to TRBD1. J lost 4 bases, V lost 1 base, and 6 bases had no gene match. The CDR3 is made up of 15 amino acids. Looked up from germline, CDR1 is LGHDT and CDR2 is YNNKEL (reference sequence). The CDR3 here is CASSQGPGGITEAFF. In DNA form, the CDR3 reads TGTGCCAGCAGCCAAGGCCCAGGGGGGATCACTGAAGCTTTCTTT.

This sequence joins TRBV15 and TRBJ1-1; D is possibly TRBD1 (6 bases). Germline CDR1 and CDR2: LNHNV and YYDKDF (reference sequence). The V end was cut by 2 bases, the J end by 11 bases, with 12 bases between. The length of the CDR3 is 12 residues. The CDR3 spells CATSRQDRGAFF. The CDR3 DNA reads TGTGCCACCAGCAGACAGGACAGAGGGGCTTTCTTT. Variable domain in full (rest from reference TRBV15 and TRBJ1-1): DAMVIQNPRYQVTQFGKPVTLSCSQTLNHNVMYWYQQKSSQAPKLLFHYYDKDFNNEADTPDNFQSRRPNTSFCFLDIRSPGLGDTAMYLCATSRQDRGAFFGQGTRLTVV.

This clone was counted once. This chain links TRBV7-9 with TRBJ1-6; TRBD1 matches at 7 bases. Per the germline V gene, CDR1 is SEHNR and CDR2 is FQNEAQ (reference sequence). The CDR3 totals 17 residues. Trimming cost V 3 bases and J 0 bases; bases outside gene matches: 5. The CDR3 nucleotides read TGTGCCAGCAGCTTTCTGGACAGGAGCTCCTATAATTCACCCCTCCACTTT. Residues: CASSFLDRSSYNSPLHF. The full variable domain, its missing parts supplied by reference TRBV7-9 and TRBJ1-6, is DTGVSQNPRHKITKRGQNVTFRCDPISEHNRLYWYRQTLGQGPEFLTYFQNEAQLEKSRLLSDRFSAERPKGSFSTLEIQRTEQGDSAMYLCASSFLDRSSYNSPLHFGNGTRLTVT.

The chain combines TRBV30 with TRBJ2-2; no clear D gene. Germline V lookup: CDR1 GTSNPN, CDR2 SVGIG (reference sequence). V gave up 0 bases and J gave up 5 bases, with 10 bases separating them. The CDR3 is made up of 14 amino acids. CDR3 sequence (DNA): TGTGCCTGGAGTGTGAGTATGAGGACCGGGGAGCTGTTTTTT. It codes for CAWSVSMRTGELFF.

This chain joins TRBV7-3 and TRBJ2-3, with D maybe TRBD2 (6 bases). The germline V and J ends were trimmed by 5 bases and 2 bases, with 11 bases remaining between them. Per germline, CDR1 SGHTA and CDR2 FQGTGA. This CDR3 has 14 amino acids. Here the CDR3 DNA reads TGTGCCAGCAGCGGCGGACTAATCACAGATACGCAGTATTTT. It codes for CASSGGLITDTQYF.

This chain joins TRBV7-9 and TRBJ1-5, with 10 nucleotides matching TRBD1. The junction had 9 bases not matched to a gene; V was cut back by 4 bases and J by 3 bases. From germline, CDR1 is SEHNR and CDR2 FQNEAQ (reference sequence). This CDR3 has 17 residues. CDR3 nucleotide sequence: TGTGCCAGCAGCTCGTACAAGGGACAGGGGCCCAATCAGCCCCAGCATTTT. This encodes CASSSYKGQGPNQPQHF.

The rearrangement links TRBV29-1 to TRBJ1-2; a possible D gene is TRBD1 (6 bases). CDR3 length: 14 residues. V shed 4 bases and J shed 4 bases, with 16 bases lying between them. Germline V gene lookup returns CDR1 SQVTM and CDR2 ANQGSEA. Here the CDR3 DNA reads TGCAGCGTTGGCCCCGGGGGGGCAGGCTATGGCTACACCTTC. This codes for CSVGPGGAGYGYTF.

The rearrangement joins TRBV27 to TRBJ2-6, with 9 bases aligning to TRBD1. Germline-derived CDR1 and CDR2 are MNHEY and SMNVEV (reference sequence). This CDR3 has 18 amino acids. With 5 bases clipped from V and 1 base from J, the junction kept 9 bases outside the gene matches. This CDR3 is CASSPPGQGTSGANVLTF. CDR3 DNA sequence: TGTGCCAGCAGTCCACCGGGACAGGGAACTTCTGGGGCCAACGTCCTGACTTTC. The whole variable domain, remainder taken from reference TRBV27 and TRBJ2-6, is EAQVTQNPRYLITVTGKKLTVTCSQNMNHEYMSWYRQDPGLGLRQIYYSMNVEVTDKGDVPEGYKVSRKEKRNFPLILESPSPNQTSLYFCASSPPGQGTSGANVLTFGAGSRLTVL.

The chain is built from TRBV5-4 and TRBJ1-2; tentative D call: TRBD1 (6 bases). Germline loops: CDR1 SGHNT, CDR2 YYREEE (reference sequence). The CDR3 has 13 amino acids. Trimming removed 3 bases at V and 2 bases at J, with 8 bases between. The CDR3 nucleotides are TGTGCCAGCAGCTCTACAGGGAACTATGGCTACACCTTC. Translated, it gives CASSSTGNYGYTF.

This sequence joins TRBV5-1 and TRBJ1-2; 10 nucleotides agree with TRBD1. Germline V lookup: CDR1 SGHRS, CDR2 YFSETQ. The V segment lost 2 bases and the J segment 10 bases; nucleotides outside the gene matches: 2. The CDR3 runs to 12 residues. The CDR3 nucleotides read TGCGCCAGCAGCTTTGGGACAGGGGACTACACCTTC. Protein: CASSFGTGDYTF.

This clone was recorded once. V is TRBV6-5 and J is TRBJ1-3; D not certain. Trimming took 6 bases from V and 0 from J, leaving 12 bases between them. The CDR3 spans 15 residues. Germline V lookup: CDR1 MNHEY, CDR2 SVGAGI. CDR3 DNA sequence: TGTGCCAGCAGCCACAGCCTACCCTCTGGAAACACCATATATTTT. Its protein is CASSHSLPSGNTIYF.

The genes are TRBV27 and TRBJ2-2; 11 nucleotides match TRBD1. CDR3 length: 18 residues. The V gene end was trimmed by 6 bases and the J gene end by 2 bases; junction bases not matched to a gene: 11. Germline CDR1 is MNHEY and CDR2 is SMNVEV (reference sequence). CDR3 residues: CASSLGQGVILNTGELFF. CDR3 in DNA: TGTGCCAGCAGCCTGGGACAGGGGGTTATCCTAAACACCGGGGAGCTGTTTTTT.

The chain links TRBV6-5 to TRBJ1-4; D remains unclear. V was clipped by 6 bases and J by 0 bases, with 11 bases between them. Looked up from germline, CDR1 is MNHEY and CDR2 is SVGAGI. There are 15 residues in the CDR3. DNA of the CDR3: TGTGCCAGCAGAGACCGGGTTTCAACTAATGAAAAACTGTTTTTT. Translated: CASRDRVSTNEKLFF.

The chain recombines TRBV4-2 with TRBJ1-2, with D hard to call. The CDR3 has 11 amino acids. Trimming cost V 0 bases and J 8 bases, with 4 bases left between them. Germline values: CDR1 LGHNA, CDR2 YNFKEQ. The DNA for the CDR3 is TGTGCCAGCAGCCAAGATATCGGCTACACCTTC. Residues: CASSQDIGYTF.

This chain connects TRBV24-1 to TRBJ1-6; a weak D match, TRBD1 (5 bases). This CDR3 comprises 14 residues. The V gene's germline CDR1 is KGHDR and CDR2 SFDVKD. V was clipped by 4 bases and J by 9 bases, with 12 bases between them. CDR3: CATSEGLIGSPLHF. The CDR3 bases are TGTGCCACCAGTGAGGGGCTAATCGGTTCACCCCTCCACTTT.

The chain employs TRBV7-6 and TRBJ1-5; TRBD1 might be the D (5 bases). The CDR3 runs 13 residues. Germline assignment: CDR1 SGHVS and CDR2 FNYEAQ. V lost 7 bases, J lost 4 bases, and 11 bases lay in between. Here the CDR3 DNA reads TGTGCCAGCATGGAGCAGGGAAATCAGCCCCAGCATTTT. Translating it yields CASMEQGNQPQHF.

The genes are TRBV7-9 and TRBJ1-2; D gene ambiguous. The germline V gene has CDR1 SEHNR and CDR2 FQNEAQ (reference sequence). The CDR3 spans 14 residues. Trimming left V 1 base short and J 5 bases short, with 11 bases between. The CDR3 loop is CASSLGSADYGYTF. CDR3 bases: TGTGCCAGCAGCTTAGGATCGGCGGATTATGGCTACACCTTC. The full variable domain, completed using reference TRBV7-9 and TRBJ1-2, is DTGVSQNPRHKITKRGQNVTFRCDPISEHNRLYWYRQTLGQGPEFLTYFQNEAQLEKSRLLSDRFSAERPKGSFSTLEIQRTEQGDSAMYLCASSLGSADYGYTFGSGTRLTVV.

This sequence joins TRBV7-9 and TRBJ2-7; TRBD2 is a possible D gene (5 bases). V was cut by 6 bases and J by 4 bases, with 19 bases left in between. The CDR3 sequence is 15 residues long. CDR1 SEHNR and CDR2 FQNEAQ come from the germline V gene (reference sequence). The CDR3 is CASSRGPGGRYEQYF. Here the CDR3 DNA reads TGTGCCAGCAGTCGTGGGCCAGGCGGGCGGTACGAGCAGTACTTC.

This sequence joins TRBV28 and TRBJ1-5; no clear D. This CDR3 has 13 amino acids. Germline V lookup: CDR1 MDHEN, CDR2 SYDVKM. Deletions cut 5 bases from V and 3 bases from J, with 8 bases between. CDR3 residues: CASSAQSNQPQHF. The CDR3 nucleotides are TGTGCCAGCAGTGCACAGTCCAATCAGCCCCAGCATTTT.

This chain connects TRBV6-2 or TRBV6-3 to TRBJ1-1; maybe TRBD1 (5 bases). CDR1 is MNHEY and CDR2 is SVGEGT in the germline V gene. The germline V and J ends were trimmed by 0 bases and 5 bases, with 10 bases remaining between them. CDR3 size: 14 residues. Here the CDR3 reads CASSYSLRGTEAFF. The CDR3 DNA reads TGTGCCAGCAGTTACTCGCTTCGGGGGACTGAAGCTTTCTTT.

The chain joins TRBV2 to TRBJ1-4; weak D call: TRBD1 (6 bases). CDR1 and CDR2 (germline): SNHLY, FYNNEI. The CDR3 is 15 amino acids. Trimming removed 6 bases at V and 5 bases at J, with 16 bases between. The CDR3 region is CASSEQGHVNEKLFF. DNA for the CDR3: TGTGCCAGCAGCGAGCAGGGACACGTAAATGAAAAACTGTTTTTT.

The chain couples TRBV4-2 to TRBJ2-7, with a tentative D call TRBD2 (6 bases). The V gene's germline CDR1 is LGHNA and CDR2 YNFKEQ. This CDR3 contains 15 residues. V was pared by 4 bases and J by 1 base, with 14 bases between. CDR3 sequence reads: CASSLSGTSSYEQYF. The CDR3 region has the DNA TGTGCCAGCAGCCTATCCGGGACTTCTTCCTACGAGCAGTACTTC.

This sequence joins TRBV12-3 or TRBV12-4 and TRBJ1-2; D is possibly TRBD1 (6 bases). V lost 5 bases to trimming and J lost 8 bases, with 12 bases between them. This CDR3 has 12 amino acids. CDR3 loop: CASSRGNGGYTF. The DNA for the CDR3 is TGTGCCAGCAGTAGGGGGAACGGCGGCTACACCTTC.